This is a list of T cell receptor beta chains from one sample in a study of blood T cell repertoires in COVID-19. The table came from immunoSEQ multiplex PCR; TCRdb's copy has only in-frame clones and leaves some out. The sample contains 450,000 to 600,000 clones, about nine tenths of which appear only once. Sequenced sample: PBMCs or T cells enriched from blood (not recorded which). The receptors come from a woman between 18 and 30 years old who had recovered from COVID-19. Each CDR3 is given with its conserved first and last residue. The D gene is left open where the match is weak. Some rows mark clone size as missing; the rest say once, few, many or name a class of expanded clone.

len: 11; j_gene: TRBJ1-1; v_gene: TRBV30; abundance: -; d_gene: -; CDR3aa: CAWTVRAEAFF; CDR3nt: TGTGCCTGGACCGTCAGGGCTGAAGCTTTCTTT
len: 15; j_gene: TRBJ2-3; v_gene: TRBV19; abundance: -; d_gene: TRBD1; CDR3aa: CATTGGTGWTDTQYF; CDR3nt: TGTGCCACTACCGGAGGGACAGGGTGGACAGATACGCAGTATTTT
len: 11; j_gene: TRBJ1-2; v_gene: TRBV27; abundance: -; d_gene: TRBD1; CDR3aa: CATLQGSGYTF; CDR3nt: TGTGCCACCCTACAGGGGAGTGGCTACACCTTC
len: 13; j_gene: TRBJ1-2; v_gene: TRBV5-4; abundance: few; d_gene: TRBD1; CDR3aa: CASARDRVSGYTF; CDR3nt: TGTGCCAGCGCCCGGGACAGGGTCTCTGGCTACACCTTC
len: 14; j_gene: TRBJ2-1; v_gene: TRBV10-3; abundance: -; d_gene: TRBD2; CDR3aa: CAISDLSGGNEQFF; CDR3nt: TGTGCCATCAGTGATCTTAGCGGGGGCAATGAGCAGTTCTTC
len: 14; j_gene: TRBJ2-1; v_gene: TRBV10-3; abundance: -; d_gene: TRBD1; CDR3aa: CAIQAGQDDNEQFF; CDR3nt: TGTGCCATCCAGGCTGGACAGGATGACAATGAGCAGTTCTTC
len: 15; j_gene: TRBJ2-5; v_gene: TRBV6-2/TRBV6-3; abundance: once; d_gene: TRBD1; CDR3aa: CASSPTPDREETQYF; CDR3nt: TGTGCCAGCAGCCCGACCCCGGACAGGGAAGAGACCCAGTACTTC
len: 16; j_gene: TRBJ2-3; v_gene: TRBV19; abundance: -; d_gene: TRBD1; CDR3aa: CASSGGQQSSTDTQYF; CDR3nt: TGTGCCAGTAGTGGGGGACAGCAGTCTAGCACAGATACGCAGTATTTT
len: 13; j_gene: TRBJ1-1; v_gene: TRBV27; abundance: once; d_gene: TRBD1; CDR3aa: CATWDRGRTEAFF; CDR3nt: TGTGCCACTTGGGACAGGGGAAGGACTGAAGCTTTCTTT
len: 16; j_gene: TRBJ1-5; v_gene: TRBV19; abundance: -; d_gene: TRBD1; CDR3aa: CASSPRDRGKVQPQHF; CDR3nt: TGTGCCAGTAGTCCACGGGACAGGGGGAAGGTTCAGCCCCAGCATTTT
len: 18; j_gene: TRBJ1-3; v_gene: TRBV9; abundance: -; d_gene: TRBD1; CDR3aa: CASSVAPPGGFGGNTIYF; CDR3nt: TGTGCCAGCAGCGTAGCTCCGCCAGGGGGCTTTGGCGGAAACACCATATATTTT
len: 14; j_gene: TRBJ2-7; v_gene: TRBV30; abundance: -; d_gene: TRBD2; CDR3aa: CAWSVGGTLDEQYF; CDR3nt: TGTGCCTGGAGTGTCGGGGGGACCCTCGACGAGCAGTACTTC
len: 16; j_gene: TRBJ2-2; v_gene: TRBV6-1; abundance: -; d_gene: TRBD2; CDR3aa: CASSEGGGANTGELFF; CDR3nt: TGTGCCAGCAGTGAAGGCGGGGGGGCCAACACCGGGGAGCTGTTTTTT
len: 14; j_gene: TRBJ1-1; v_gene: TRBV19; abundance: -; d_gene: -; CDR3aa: CASSIVGLTTEAFF; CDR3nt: TGTGCCAGTAGTATAGTAGGACTGACTACTGAAGCTTTCTTT
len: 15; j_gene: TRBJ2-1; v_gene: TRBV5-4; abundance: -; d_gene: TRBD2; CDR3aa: CASRLAGGSPREQFF; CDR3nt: TGTGCCAGCAGATTAGCGGGGGGAAGCCCTCGGGAGCAGTTCTTC
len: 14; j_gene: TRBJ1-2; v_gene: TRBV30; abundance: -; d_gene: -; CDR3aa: CAWKGERGAGGYTF; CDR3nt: TGTGCCTGGAAGGGTGAAAGGGGCGCCGGGGGCTACACCTTC
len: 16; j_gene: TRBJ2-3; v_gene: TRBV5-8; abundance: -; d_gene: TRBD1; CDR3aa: CASSLVGQGGTDTQYF; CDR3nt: TGTGCCAGCAGCTTGGTCGGACAGGGTGGCACAGATACGCAGTATTTT
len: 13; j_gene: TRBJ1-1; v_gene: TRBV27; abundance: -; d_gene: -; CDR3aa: CASSFSSYTEAFF; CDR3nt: TGTGCCAGCAGTTTCTCGAGCTACACTGAAGCTTTCTTT
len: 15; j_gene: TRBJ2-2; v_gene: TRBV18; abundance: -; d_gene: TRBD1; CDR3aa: CASSPGTGRTGELFF; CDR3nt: TGTGCCAGCTCACCAGGGACAGGGCGCACCGGGGAGCTGTTTTTT
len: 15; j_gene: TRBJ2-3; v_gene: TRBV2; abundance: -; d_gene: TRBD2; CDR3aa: CASSEMSGGPSTQYF; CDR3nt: TGTGCCAGCAGTGAGATGAGCGGGGGGCCCAGTACGCAGTATTTT
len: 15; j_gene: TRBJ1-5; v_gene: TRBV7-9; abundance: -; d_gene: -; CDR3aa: CASSPAPGPNQPQHF; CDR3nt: TGTGCCAGCAGCCCCGCCCCGGGTCCCAATCAGCCCCAGCATTTT
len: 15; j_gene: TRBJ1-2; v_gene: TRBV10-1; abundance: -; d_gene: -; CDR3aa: CASSESVEGPYGYTF; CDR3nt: TGCGCCAGCAGTGAGTCGGTGGAGGGCCCCTATGGCTACACCTTC
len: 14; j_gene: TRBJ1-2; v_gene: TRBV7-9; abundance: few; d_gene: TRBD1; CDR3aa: CASRLTGGDDGYTF; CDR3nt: TGTGCCAGCAGGCTGACAGGGGGCGATGATGGCTACACCTTC
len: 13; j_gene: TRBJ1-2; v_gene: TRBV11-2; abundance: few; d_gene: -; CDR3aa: CASSLVSSQGPTF; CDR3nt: TGTGCCAGCAGCTTAGTATCGAGTCAGGGTCCCACCTTC